These 21 T cell receptor beta chains share one sample of origin, sequenced in a study of human T cells and chemical hapten exposure. One entry per CDR3 protein, called by TCRdb with MiXCR from the RACE reads. This sample has 380,000 or so distinct CDR3 sequences, with approximately 5.8% found just once. As to time point: pre-sensitization, week 0. As to treatment: therapeutic diphenylcyclopropenone sensitization with weekly scalp DPC. The source material was whole blood, sampled in connection with sensitization to the hapten diphenylcyclopropenone (DPC). The receptors were sampled from a woman between 18 and 30 years old with alopecia areata. Some clones in this sample may be carry-over from other donors' samples.

This clonotype was counted at least ten times. The rearrangement uses TRBV12-3 or TRBV12-4 and TRBJ2-1; 7 nucleotides line up with TRBD1. V shed 3 bases, J shed 2 bases, and the junction held 4 bases outside the gene matches. The CDR3 sequence is 15 residues long. The CDR3 loop is CASSFPTGPYNEQFF. The CDR3 nucleotides are TGTGCCAGCAGTTTTCCGACAGGGCCCTACAATGAGCAGTTCTTC.

The gene calls are TRBV7-3 and TRBJ2-3; D gene unclear. The CDR3 has 12 amino acids. V was shortened by 0 bases and J by 6 bases, with 4 bases between the two germline ends. Germline CDR1 SGHTA, CDR2 FQGTGA. The CDR3, as DNA: TGTGCCAGCAGCTTAACGGTCGATACGCAGTATTTT. Translation: CASSLTVDTQYF.

The chain links TRBV4-1 to TRBJ2-3; TRBD1 aligns across 8 bases. With V trimmed by 4 bases and J by 0 bases, 30 bases remained unmatched. The germline gives CDR1 MGHRA, CDR2 YSYEKL. The CDR3 is 24 amino acids. The DNA of the CDR3 is TGCGCCAGCAGCCCCCCCGGCAAAAAGGGGACAGGACACGCAGGGAGGTACAGCACAGATACGCAGTATTTT. The encoded protein is CASSPPGKKGTGHAGRYSTDTQYF.

This clonotype was found many times. V usage is TRBV9 and J usage is TRBJ2-3, with D perhaps assigned TRBD1 or TRBD2 (5 bases each). The ends were cut back, 3 bases at V and 3 bases at J, with 14 bases in the middle. Germline lookup yields CDR1 SGDLS and CDR2 YYNGEE. CDR3 length: 15 amino acids. CDR3 sequence (DNA): TGTGCCAGCAGCGCCGCGTGGGGGTCTACAGATACGCAGTATTTT. Protein sequence: CASSAAWGSTDTQYF.

In its sample, this clonotype was seen a few times. CDR3 loop: CASSNRYRGISYNEQFF. DNA of the CDR3: TGCGCCAGCAGCAACAGGTACAGGGGAATCTCCTACAATGAGCAGTTCTTC. The V call is TRBV5-1, the J call TRBJ2-1, with 7 bases aligning to TRBD1. The junction had 10 bases not matched to a gene; V was cut back by 4 bases and J by 0 bases. The CDR3 totals 17 residues. The germline gives CDR1 SGHRS, CDR2 YFSETQ.

This clonotype turned up a few times. The rearrangement joins TRBV9 to TRBJ2-1; 13 bases map to TRBD2. CDR3 length equals 15 residues. From germline, CDR1 is SGDLS and CDR2 YYNGEE. J was trimmed by 7 bases and V by 2 bases; bases with no gene match: 3. CDR3 sequence: CASSVGLAGINEQFF. DNA for the CDR3: TGTGCCAGCAGCGTGGGACTAGCGGGGATTAATGAGCAGTTCTTC. The full variable domain, its missing parts supplied by reference TRBV9 and TRBJ2-1, is DSGVTQTPKHLITATGQRVTLRCSPRSGDLSVYWYQQSLDQGLQFLIQYYNGEERAKGNILERFSAQQFPDLHSELNLSSLELGDSALYFCASSVGLAGINEQFFGPGTRLTVL.

The V and J genes are TRBV29-1 and TRBJ2-3; 12 bases match TRBD2. The germline V gene has CDR1 SQVTM and CDR2 ANQGSEA. V shed 5 bases, J shed 3 bases, and the junction held 3 bases outside the gene matches. CDR3 length equals 14 residues. The CDR3 region is CSVPGTSGTDTQYF. The CDR3 DNA reads TGCAGCGTTCCCGGGACTAGCGGGACAGATACGCAGTATTTT.

This clonotype was detected ten times or more. The chain has TRBV2 and TRBJ1-1; TRBD1 is a possible D gene (6 bases). The V end lost 7 bases, the J end lost 8 bases, and 14 bases lay between the germline ends. The CDR3 length is 12 residues. Germline assignment: CDR1 SNHLY and CDR2 FYNNEI. This chain's CDR3 is CASTLDRNEAFF. Here the CDR3 DNA reads TGTGCCAGCACCTTAGACAGGAACGAAGCTTTCTTT. The full variable domain, in which reference TRBV2 and TRBJ1-1 provide the parts outside the CDR3, is EPEVTQTPSHQVTQMGQEVILRCVPISNHLYFYWYRQILGQKVEFLVSFYNNEISEKSEIFDDQFSVERPDGSNFTLKIRSTKLEDSAMYFCASTLDRNEAFFGQGTRLTVV.

The chain joins TRBV27 to TRBJ2-7; weak D call: TRBD2 (6 bases). This CDR3 comprises 16 residues. With 2 bases removed from V and 5 bases from J, the gap between germline ends came to 19 bases. Germline V gene lookup returns CDR1 MNHEY and CDR2 SMNVEV (reference sequence). This chain's CDR3 is CASSLIGDSALNEQYF. The DNA of the CDR3 is TGTGCCAGCAGTTTAATAGGGGACTCGGCCCTAAACGAGCAGTACTTC.

This clonotype turned up a few times. This chain links TRBV27 with TRBJ1-4; TRBD1 might be the D (5 bases). The CDR3 loop spans 15 amino acids. Germline loops: CDR1 MNHEY, CDR2 SMNVEV (reference sequence). V shed 8 bases and J shed 0 bases, with 13 bases lying between them. CDR3 sequence: CASSRGVATNEKLFF. CDR3 coding DNA: TGTGCCAGCTCTCGGGGGGTCGCAACTAATGAAAAACTGTTTTTT.

This clonotype was picked up many times. This chain connects TRBV24-1 to TRBJ1-4; a possible D gene is TRBD1 (5 bases). The V gene's germline CDR1 is KGHDR and CDR2 SFDVKD. Between the trimmed V and J ends, which lost 5 bases and 7 bases, there was a span of 13 bases. The CDR3 totals 14 residues. The CDR3: CATSGGTAPEKLFF. In DNA, the CDR3 is TGTGCCACCAGTGGGGGGACGGCGCCTGAAAAACTGTTTTTT.

This clonotype was seen at least ten times. The genes are TRBV10-3 and TRBJ1-2; D is unresolved. The CDR3 consists of 12 residues. Trimming removed 4 bases from V and 7 bases from J, with 10 bases in between. The germline gives CDR1 ENHRY, CDR2 SYGVKD. This CDR3 is CAISGAGGGYTF. The DNA of the CDR3 is TGTGCCATCAGTGGCGCAGGAGGTGGCTACACCTTC.

CDR3 protein: CSVETAYGYTF. The CDR3 nucleotides read TGCAGCGTTGAAACGGCGTATGGCTACACCTTC. The gene calls are TRBV29-1 and TRBJ1-2; D is uncertain. The CDR3 length is 11 residues. Trimming took off 2 bases at V and 5 bases at J, with 6 bases between the two ends. Germline CDR1 reads SQVTM; CDR2 reads ANQGSEA.

This clonotype was picked up many times. The genes are TRBV29-1 and TRBJ1-1, with TRBD1 identical over 9 bases. Per the germline V gene, CDR1 is SQVTM and CDR2 is ANQGSEA. Unmatched junction bases numbered 3, after V lost 6 bases and J lost 1 base. The CDR3 has 13 residues. In nucleotides, the CDR3 is TGCAGCGTGAGGACAGGGGAGAACACTGAAGCTTTCTTT. Its protein product is CSVRTGENTEAFF.

This clonotype showed up many times. V gene TRBV12-3 or TRBV12-4 combines with J gene TRBJ1-6; TRBD1 aligns across 7 bases. V was pared by 6 bases and J by 10 bases, with 12 bases of the junction left unmatched. This CDR3 is built from 15 residues. The CDR3 DNA is TGTGCCAGCAGCCCAGACAGGGCTAGGCGGTCACCCCTCCACTTT. Encoded protein: CASSPDRARRSPLHF.

The sample holds one count of this clonotype. The chain uses TRBV5-5 and TRBJ2-5, with unresolved D. Germline V CDR1 and CDR2: SGHKS, YYEKEE (reference sequence). Trimming cost V 0 bases and J 2 bases, with 8 bases left between them. The CDR3 runs 14 residues. The CDR3 DNA follows: TGTGCCAGCAGCTTGGAATGGATTCAAGAGACCCAGTACTTC. Its translation: CASSLEWIQETQYF.

This clonotype was seen only a few times. J is TRBJ1-6 and V is TRBV6-1; 9 bases are a match to TRBD1. CDR3 length equals 14 residues. J lost 5 bases, V lost 4 bases, and 0 bases had no gene match. Germline V gene sequence: CDR1 MNHNS, CDR2 SASEGT. The CDR3 spells CASSGTGDNSPLHF. CDR3 DNA: TGTGCCAGCAGTGGGACAGGGGATAATTCACCCCTCCACTTT.

This clonotype was counted at least ten times. The chain joins TRBV7-9 to TRBJ2-1; no firm D call. V dropped 3 bases and J dropped 7 bases, with 16 bases sitting between them. This CDR3 region has 15 residues. CDR1 and CDR2 from the germline V gene are SEHNR and FQNEAQ (reference sequence). CDR3 protein: CASSFDLTLTNEQFF. The CDR3 bases are TGTGCCAGCAGCTTTGACTTGACGCTTACGAATGAGCAGTTCTTC.

This clonotype was observed at least ten times. V gene TRBV27 combines with J gene TRBJ2-1; D remains unclear. The germline V and J ends were trimmed by 5 bases and 10 bases, with 12 bases remaining between them. Germline values: CDR1 MNHEY, CDR2 SMNVEV (reference sequence). The CDR3 is made up of 12 amino acids. For the CDR3, the DNA is TGTGCCAGCAGTCCCCCCCGTGGGGAGCAGTTCTTC. This codes for CASSPPRGEQFF.

On this clonotype: A read error may be the cause here, since a much bigger clone is one base away. DNA for the CDR3: TGTGCCAGCAGTTGGCAGGACAATCAGCCCCAGCATTTT. Its protein is CASSWQDNQPQHF. V usage is TRBV4-2 and J usage is TRBJ1-5; D uncertain. Germline V gene lookup returns CDR1 LGHNA and CDR2 YNFKEQ. Deletions cut 6 bases from V and 3 bases from J, with 9 bases between. This CDR3 has 13 residues.

V is TRBV6-1 and J is TRBJ1-1; TRBD1 aligns across 8 bases. The CDR3 is 16 amino acids. Germline assignment: CDR1 MNHNS and CDR2 SASEGT. The junction had 5 bases not matched to a gene; V was cut back by 1 base and J by 1 base. This CDR3 reads CASSEGTGRKNTEAFF. As DNA, the CDR3 is TGTGCCAGCAGTGAAGGGACAGGGCGTAAGAACACTGAAGCTTTCTTT.